The present entry profiles one T cell receptor (beta chain) with its context. This entry belongs to a study of shared clonotypes between healthy human individuals. Across the study: Contributing individuals were two females and a few males aged 18 to 49.

Adult donors, all healthy and HIV-negative, had no recent acute infections or vaccinations. Ten immunoSEQ deep assay plates were used to sequence the DNA of unsorted PBMCs. How the authors handled the data: For the immunoSEQ data, sequences were junction-only without quality scores, so filtering differed. Some clones are missing from TCRdb's copy, which holds only in-frame ones; the method was immunoSEQ multiplex PCR. The V and J calls and the clone size are those of that table, but D and trimming were determined from the DNA. The sample holds roughly 500,000 clones, more than 75% seen once. CDR3 length equals 15 residues. Trimming pared 6 bases from V and 7 bases from J, leaving 19 bases between. Germline V gene sequence: CDR1 SGHTA, CDR2 FQGNSA.

The chain carries TRBV7-2 and TRBJ1-5, with a weak D call TRBD1 (5 bases). The receptor's source is a woman aged 40 to 55 in good health. Some clones in this sample may be carry-over from other donors' samples. Sequences were obtained from PBMCs. The CDR3 reads CASSLREGRGQPQHF. In DNA form, the CDR3 reads TGTGCCAGCAGTCTAAGAGAGGGGCGCGGACAGCCCCAGCATTTT.